This record covers a single T cell receptor beta chain. This clone was counted a single time. Its antigen is still unknown. No much larger clone exists at a distance of one base, and base qualities are not known. Libraries were built with the immunoSEQ multiplex PCR assay. A mixture of 60 forward primers for TCR Vbeta segments and 13 reverse primers for TCR Jbeta segments was used in the multiplex PCR. A multiplex PCR assay on genomic DNA amplified the CDR3 region of rearranged TCR beta genes. The Illumina HiSeq System was used to sequence the amplified TCR beta libraries as 87-base-pair reads. The authors processed their data as follows. In a later analysis, some 80 million unique TCR beta chains were counted across the roughly 670 repertoires, and approximately 11 million of these chains were shared by at least two donors. To remove PCR and sequencing errors, raw reads were error-corrected and collapsed into unique sequences using a nearest-neighbor algorithm that merged closely related sequences. V, D and J gene segments were assigned by aligning CDR3 sequences to IMGT reference sequences. For a sequence to be retained, a match of at least six nucleotides to both a V gene segment and a J gene segment was required. A rearrangement was called productive if the CDR3 had no stop codons and remained in frame with V and J, and every other rearrangement was called non-productive. Following IMGT convention, CDR3 was defined as the stretch from the second conserved V-encoded cysteine to the conserved J-encoded phenylalanine. Sequences without an unambiguous match to a single V gene segment were excluded from the earlier analysis of about 600 of the donors. An earlier analysis of 550 to 650 of the donors classified V segments as functional when productive rearrangements were above 56.7% and as segregating when the standard deviation between donors was above 5%. A statistical classification framework was built to diagnose cytomegalovirus status from the catalog of TCR beta chain sequences. A later analysis assigned V and J genes by comparing TCR nucleotide sequences with IMGT/GENE-DB human TR gene sequences. The TCRdist pipeline was used in a later analysis to assign CDR3 sequences and most-parsimonious VDJ recombination scenarios. In a later analysis, every TCR beta chain was defined by the combination of its CDR3 amino acid sequence and its V-gene family, and reads without a unique V-gene family were dropped. As a way to deal with suspected cross-contamination and a sequencing artifact, a later analysis dropped nearly 600 nucleotide sequences that were highly shared and had low generation probability. In a later analysis, a clonal expansion index was calculated for each public chain from normalized within-repertoire ranks of inferred template counts. A later analysis computed generation probabilities with a VDJ recombination model fitted to out-of-frame rearrangements, and checked the results against IGoR. In a later analysis, TCR-TCR, TCR-HLA and TCR-CMV co-occurrence was scored with hypergeometric tests, and a repertoire-size bias correction was applied to TCR pairs. In a later analysis, false discovery rates were estimated by permuting HLA or CMV assignments 20 times. In a later analysis, co-occurring TCRs were grouped using DBSCAN, and TCRdist sequence similarity was added for clustering within HLA-allele-positive subsets. For co-occurrence clustering, repertoires with fewer than 30,000 or more than 120,000 public chains were excluded, along with several repertoires with anomalous nucleotide sharing. TCRdb provides this immuneACCESS table in a form limited to in-frame rearrangements. Some clones are lacking; in checked studies, under half of them reflect an unresolved V gene, and why the rest are absent is not known. The D gene and trimming were derived from the DNA, and the V and J assignments and clone size from that table. This sample gives some 180,000 clones in total; 80% of them show up just once. The ten largest clones represent roughly 1.4% of the sample.

This specimen belongs to a study of cytomegalovirus exposure and HLA in healthy donors (dated by TCRdb to about 2017). Regarding the complete study: In an earlier analysis of roughly 590 of the donors, roughly 300 Gb of sequence data and 90 million to 120 million unique TCR beta sequences from about 179 million T cells were reported. Rather than drawing on any new phenotypic data, the later analysis identified candidate immune exposures from TCR beta sequences and the way those sequences occurred across donors. Roughly 5 DR-DQ haplotypes were treated as single units for association and clustering because of strong linkage in the cohort. Among the roughly 390 genotyped donors, around 81% belonged to the genetic ancestry cluster associated with self-reported Caucasian donors. A later analysis re-analyzed previously published TCR beta repertoires from roughly 630 donors and added high-resolution HLA genotyping to study TCR occurrence patterns. A later genetic analysis took genome-wide SNP genotypes for about 60% of the roughly 670 donors and used that subset as a discovery cohort. Donor age, sex, ethnicity and CMV serostatus were collected together with the repertoire data. In an earlier analysis of 587 of the donors, high-throughput TCR beta sequencing was used to judge whether each TCR beta V gene segment behaved as functional or pseudogenic. Typing coverage differed by locus: A, B, C, DRB1 and DQB1 were typed in roughly 629-640 donors, DQA1 in roughly 510, DPA1 in 606, and DPB1 in around 490. A separate validation cohort of roughly 130 different subjects was used in addition to the approximately 700-subject first cohort. The aim of the study was to test whether cataloging public T cell receptors could identify signatures of past pathogen exposure. Both class I and class II loci were covered by HLA typing, at four-digit resolution. To predict cytomegalovirus infection status, the study combined high-throughput TCR immunosequencing, statistical association of individual TCRs with disease status, and machine learning. The study used immunosequencing to profile the T cell repertoires of around 600 subjects and linked those repertoires to cytomegalovirus serostatus. Roughly 300 gigabases of sequencing data and tens of millions of unique TCR sequences were included in an early release covering 550 to 800 HLA-typed donors. Every discovery cohort repertoire had been produced on one sequencing platform. On average, roughly 250,000 unique TCR beta nucleotide sequences were sequenced per donor among some 430 genotyped donors of the cohort, with roughly 18% of those sequences being non-productive. Findings and caveats that apply to the study as a whole: Because some donors lacked HLA typing at each locus, the association tests relied only on the typed subset. Presence/absence analyses assumed roughly uniform sequencing depth across donors, an assumption that may not hold. Most TCR sequences were observed very rarely across donors, whereas some public TCRs were present in many individuals. According to a later analysis, parvovirus B19, influenza, CMV and Epstein-Barr virus appeared linked to several top co-occurrence clusters. It was suggested by the authors that the approach could potentially be generalized to other disease states and immunological phenotypes. A few of the identified cytomegalovirus-associated TCR beta chains were confirmed in vitro to be specific for cytomegalovirus antigens. In the study, 150 to 200 TCR beta chains were listed as associated with cytomegalovirus. In both the original and validation cohorts, the classifier was reported to diagnose cytomegalovirus status with high specificity and sensitivity. Some 16 rarely observed V segments, including chromosome 9 orphons, were excluded from the earlier analysis of some 590 of the donors because counts were too low. Linkage disequilibrium might explain the correlated functional status among segregating V segments, but an unknown experimental factor could not be ruled out. This cohort had only TCR beta chains sequenced, and the lack of alpha or paired-chain data limited which features could be detected. In a later analysis, HLA-associated TCR beta chains showed more clonal expansion and lower generation probabilities than non-associated chains that were equally common. A later genetic analysis reported fewer N-insertions in productive TCRs among donors in an Asian-associated ancestry cluster than the approximately 670-donor mean. In an earlier analysis of around 500 of the donors, most TCR beta V segments appeared in productive rearrangements about 87% or about 30% of the time, broadly matching IMGT annotations. A group of highly shared sequence variants was considered likely to be a technical artifact of the sequencing pipeline. A further reported finding was that TCR beta sequences accurately predicted the HLA-A and HLA-B alleles for most subjects in the first cohort. Specific HLA alleles were associated with 15,000 to 20,000 TCR beta sequences at a false discovery rate of 0.05 in a later analysis. CMV serostatus was the only immune exposure information available for the cohort. According to a later analysis, TCR association rates differed among HLA loci, with DRB1 alleles showing the most associated TCRs and HLA-C alleles showing the fewest. A later genetic analysis associated a missense DCLRE1C variant with V-gene and J-gene trimming of TCR beta chains, and an independent cohort replicated the association. When HLA alleles, especially DR and DQ, strongly co-occurred, TCR associations were difficult to assign to individual alleles. Most CMV-associated TCR beta chains appeared to be HLA-restricted in a later analysis, and the HLA associations seemed to be driven largely by CMV exposure.

In total, over 600 healthy bone marrow donors made up the cohort. Cohort members were all nominally healthy when sampled, although unrecorded immune exposures were likely present. The donor was CMV seropositive and belonged to the group of about 290 seropositive cohort members. A peripheral blood sample was collected from each donor, and TCR beta sequencing was performed on peripheral blood mononuclear cells. Genomic DNA was extracted from the blood cell samples with the Qiagen DNeasy Blood Extraction Kit. This receptor was taken from a girl between 10 and 17 years old in good health and CMV-seropositive. Sequenced: PBMCs.

This receptor carries the CDR3 CASSGDRGTDTQYF. The nucleotide sequence reads as follows: TGCGCCAGCAGCGGGGACAGGGGAACAGATACGCAGTATTTT. The chain uses TRBV5-1 and TRBJ2-3, with 10 central nucleotides matching TRBD1. CDR3 length: 14 amino acids, cysteine to phenylalanine. The retained sequence is limited to the CDR3, 42 bases, with the frame set at the first base. The junction shows trimming of 4 bases on V and 3 bases on J, and the gene matches do not reach 2 bases of it. CDR1 and CDR2, per the germline V gene, are SGHRS and YFSETQ.